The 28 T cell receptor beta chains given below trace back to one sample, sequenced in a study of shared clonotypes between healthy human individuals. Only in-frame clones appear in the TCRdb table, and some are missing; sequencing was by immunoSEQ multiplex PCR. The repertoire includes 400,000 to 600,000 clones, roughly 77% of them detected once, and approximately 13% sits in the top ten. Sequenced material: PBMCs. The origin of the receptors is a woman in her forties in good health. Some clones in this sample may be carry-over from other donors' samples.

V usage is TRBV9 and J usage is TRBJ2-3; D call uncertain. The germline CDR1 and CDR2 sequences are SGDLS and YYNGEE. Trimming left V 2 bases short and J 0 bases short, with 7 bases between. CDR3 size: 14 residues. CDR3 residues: CASSVESSTDTQYF. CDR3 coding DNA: TGTGCCAGCAGCGTCGAATCTAGCACAGATACGCAGTATTTT.

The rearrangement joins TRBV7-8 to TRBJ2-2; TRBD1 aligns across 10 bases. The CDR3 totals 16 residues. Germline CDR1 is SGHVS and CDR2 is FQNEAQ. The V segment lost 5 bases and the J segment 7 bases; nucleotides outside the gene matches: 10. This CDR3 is CASSGDRGRWGGELFF. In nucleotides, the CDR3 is TGTGCCAGCAGCGGGGACAGGGGAAGATGGGGCGGGGAGCTGTTTTTT.

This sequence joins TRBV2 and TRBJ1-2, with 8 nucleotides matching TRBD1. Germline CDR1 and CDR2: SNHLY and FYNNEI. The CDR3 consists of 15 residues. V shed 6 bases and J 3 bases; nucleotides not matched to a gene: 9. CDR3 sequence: CASRHDRGGDYGYTF. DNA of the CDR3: TGTGCCAGCAGGCACGACAGGGGAGGGGACTATGGCTACACCTTC.

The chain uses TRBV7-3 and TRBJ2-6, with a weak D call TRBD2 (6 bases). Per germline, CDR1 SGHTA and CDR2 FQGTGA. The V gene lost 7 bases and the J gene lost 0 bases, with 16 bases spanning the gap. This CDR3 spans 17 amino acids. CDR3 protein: CASTTLGGSSGANVLTF. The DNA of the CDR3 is TGTGCCAGCACAACCCTCGGGGGATCCTCTGGGGCCAACGTCCTGACTTTC.

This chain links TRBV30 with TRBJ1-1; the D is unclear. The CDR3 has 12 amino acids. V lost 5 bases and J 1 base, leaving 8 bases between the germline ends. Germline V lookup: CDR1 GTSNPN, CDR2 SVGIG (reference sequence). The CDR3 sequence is CAWGPPNTEAFF. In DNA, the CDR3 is TGTGCCTGGGGACCGCCGAACACTGAAGCTTTCTTT.

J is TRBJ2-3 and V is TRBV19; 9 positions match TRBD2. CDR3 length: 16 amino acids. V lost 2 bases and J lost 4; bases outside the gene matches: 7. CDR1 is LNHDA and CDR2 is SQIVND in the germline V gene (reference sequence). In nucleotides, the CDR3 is TGTGCCAGTAGTATATTCGGGAGCGGGAGGCCAGATACGCAGTATTTT. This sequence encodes CASSIFGSGRPDTQYF.

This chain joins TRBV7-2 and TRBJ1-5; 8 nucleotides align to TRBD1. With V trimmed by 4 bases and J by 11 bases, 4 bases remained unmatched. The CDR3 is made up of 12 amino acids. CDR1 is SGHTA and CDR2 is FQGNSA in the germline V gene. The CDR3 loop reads CASSSNRGTQHF. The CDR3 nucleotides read TGTGCCAGCAGCTCCAACAGGGGGACCCAGCATTTT.

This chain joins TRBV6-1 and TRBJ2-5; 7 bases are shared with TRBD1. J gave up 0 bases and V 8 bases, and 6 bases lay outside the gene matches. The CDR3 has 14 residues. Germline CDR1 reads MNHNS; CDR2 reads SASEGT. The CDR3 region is CASRDSQYQETQYF. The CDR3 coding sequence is TGTGCCAGCCGGGACAGCCAGTACCAAGAGACCCAGTACTTC.

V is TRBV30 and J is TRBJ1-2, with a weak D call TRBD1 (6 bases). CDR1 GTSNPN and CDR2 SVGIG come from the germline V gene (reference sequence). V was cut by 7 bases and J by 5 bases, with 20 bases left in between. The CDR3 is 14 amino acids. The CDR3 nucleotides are TGTGCCTCGGGCCGGGGGCTGAATCTTTATGGCTACACCTTC. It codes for CASGRGLNLYGYTF.

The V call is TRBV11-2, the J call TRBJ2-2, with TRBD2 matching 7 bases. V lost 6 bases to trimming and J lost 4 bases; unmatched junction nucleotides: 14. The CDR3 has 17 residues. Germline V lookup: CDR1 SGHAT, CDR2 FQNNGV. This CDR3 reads CASRPPRGGFGTGELFF. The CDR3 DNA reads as TGTGCCAGCAGACCCCCCCGGGGAGGGTTTGGCACCGGGGAGCTGTTTTTT.

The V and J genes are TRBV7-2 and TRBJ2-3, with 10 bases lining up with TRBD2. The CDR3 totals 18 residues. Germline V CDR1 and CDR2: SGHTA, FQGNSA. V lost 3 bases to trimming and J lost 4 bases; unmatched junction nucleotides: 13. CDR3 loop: CASSLAPFSGRDADTQYF. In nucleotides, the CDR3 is TGTGCCAGCAGCTTGGCCCCCTTCAGCGGGAGGGACGCAGATACGCAGTATTTT.

The CDR3: CASSLVSKNYGYTF. DNA of the CDR3: TGCGCCAGCAGCTTGGTGTCAAAAAACTATGGCTACACCTTC. The chain recombines TRBV5-1 with TRBJ1-2; D ambiguous. Germline lookup yields CDR1 SGHRS and CDR2 YFSETQ. CDR3 length equals 14 residues. With 0 bases removed from V and 2 bases from J, the gap between germline ends came to 8 bases.

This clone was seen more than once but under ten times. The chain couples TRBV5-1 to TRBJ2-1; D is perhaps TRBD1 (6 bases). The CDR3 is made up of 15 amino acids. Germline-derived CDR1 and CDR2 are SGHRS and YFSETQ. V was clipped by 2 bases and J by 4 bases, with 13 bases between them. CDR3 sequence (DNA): TGCGCCAGCAGCTTTGACAGGCCAACGTACAATGAGCAGTTCTTC. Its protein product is CASSFDRPTYNEQFF. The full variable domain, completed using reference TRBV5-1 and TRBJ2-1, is KAGVTQTPRYLIKTRGQQVTLSCSPISGHRSVSWYQQTPGQGLQFLFEYFSETQRNKGNFPGRFSGRQFSNSRSEMNVSTLELGDSALYLCASSFDRPTYNEQFFGPGTRLTVL.

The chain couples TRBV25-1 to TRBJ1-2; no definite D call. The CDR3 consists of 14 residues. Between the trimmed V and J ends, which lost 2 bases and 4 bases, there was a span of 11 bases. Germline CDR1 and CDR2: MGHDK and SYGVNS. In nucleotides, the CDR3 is TGTGCCAGCAGTGAACGAGGGAGTGGCTATGGCTACACCTTC. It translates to CASSERGSGYGYTF.

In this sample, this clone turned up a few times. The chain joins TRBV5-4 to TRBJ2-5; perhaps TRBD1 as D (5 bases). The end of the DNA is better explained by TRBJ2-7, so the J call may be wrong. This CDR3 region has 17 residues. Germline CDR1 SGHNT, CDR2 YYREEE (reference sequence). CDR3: CASSKGQTFGPIYEQYF. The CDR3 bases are TGTGCCAGCAGCAAAGGACAAACCTTCGGGCCGATCTACGAGCAGTACTTC.

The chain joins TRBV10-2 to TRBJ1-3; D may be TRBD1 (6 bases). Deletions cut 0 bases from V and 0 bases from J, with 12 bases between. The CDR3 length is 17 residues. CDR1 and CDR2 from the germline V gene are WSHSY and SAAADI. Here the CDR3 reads CASSESAGATSGNTIYF. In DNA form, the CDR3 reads TGCGCCAGCAGTGAGTCCGCAGGGGCAACCTCTGGAAACACCATATATTTT.

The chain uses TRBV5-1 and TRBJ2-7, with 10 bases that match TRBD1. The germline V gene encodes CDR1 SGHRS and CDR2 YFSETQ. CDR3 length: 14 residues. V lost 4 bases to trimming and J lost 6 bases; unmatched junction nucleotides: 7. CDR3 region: CASSPGTGAGEQYF. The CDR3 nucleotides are TGCGCCAGCAGCCCAGGGACAGGGGCAGGCGAGCAGTACTTC.

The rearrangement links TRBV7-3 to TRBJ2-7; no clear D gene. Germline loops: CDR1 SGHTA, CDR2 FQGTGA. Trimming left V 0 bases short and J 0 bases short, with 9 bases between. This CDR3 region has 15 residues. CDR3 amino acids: CASSLTDGPSYEQYF. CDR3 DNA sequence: TGTGCCAGCAGCTTAACGGACGGCCCCTCCTACGAGCAGTACTTC.

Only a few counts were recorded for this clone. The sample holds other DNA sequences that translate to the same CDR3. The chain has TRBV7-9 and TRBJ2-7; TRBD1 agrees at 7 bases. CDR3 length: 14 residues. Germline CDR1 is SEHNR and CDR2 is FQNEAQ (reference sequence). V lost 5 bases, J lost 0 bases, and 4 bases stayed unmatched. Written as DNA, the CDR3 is TGTGCCAGCAGCGGGACAGCAAGCTCCTACGAGCAGTACTTC. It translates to CASSGTASSYEQYF. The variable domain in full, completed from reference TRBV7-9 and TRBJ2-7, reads DTGVSQNPRHKITKRGQNVTFRCDPISEHNRLYWYRQTLGQGPEFLTYFQNEAQLEKSRLLSDRFSAERPKGSFSTLEIQRTEQGDSAMYLCASSGTASSYEQYFGPGTRLTVT.

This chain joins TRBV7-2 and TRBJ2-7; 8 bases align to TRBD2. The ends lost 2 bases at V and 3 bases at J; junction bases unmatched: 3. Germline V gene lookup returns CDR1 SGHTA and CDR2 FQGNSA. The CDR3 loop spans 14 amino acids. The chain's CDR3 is CASSLPGTSYEQYF. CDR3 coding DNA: TGTGCCAGCAGCTTACCCGGGACTAGCTACGAGCAGTACTTC.

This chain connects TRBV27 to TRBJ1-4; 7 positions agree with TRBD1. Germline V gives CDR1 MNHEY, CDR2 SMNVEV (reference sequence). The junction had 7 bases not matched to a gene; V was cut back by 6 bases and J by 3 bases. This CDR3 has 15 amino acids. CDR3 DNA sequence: TGTGCCAGCAGCCTAGCCGGACAGGCTAATGAAAAACTGTTTTTT. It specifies CASSLAGQANEKLFF.

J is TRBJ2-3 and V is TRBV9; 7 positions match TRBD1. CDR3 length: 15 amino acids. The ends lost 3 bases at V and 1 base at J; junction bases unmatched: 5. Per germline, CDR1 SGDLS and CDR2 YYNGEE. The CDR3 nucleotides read TGTGCCAGCAGCGCCACCGGGACAGGCACAGATACGCAGTATTTT. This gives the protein CASSATGTGTDTQYF.

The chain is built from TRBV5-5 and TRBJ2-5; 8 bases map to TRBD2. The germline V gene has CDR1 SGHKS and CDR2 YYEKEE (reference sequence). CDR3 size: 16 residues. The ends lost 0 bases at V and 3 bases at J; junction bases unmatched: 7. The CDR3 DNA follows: TGTGCCAGCAGCTTGGATCCAGCGGGAGTGGAAGAGACCCAGTACTTC. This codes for CASSLDPAGVEETQYF.

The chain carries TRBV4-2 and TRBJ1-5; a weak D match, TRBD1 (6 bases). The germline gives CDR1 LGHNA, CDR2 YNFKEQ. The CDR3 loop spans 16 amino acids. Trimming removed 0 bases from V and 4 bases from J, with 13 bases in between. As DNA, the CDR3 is TGTGCCAGCAGCCAAGAACGAAACAGGGTGAATCAGCCCCAGCATTTT. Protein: CASSQERNRVNQPQHF.

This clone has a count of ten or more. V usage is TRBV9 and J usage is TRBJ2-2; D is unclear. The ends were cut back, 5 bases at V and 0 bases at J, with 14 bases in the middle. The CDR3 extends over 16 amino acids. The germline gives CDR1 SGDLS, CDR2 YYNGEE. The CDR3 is CASSPTPDPNTGELFF. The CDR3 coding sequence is TGTGCCAGCAGTCCTACACCGGACCCGAACACCGGGGAGCTGTTTTTT.

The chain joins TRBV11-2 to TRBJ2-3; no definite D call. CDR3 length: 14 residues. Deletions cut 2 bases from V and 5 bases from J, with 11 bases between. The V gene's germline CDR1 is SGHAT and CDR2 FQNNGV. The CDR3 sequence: CASSLNSYQDTQYF. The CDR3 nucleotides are TGTGCCAGCAGCTTAAATAGCTATCAAGATACGCAGTATTTT.

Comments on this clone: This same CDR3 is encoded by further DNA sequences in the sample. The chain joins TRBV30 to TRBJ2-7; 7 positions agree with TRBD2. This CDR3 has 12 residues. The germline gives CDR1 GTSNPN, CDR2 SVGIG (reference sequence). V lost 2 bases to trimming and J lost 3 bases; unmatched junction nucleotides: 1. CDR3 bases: TGTGCCTGGAGTCCTAGCGGCTACGAGCAGTACTTC. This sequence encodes CAWSPSGYEQYF.

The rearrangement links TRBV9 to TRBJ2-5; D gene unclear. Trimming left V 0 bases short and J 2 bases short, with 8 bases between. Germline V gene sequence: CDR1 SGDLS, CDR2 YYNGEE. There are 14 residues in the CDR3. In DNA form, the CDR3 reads TGTGCCAGCAGCGTAGGGGTTGGGCAAGAGACCCAGTACTTC. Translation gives CASSVGVGQETQYF. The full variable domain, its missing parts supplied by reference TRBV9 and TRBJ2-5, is DSGVTQTPKHLITATGQRVTLRCSPRSGDLSVYWYQQSLDQGLQFLIQYYNGEERAKGNILERFSAQQFPDLHSELNLSSLELGDSALYFCASSVGVGQETQYFGPGTRLLVL.